This TCR beta chain is drawn from a study of blood T cell repertoires in COVID-19. Whole-study context: COVID-19 samples, acute and convalescent, were from the United States, Italy and Spain. T cells, B-cell-depleted T cells, or PBMCs provided the cDNA or gDNA that served as material.

In the authors' methods: Nucleated cell counts were estimated from reference gene primer amplification. Sequencing used immunoSEQ multiplex PCR; TCRdb keeps in-frame clones, though not all of them. V, J and clone size derive from that table, while D and trimming were established from the DNA sequence. The sample holds about 480,000 clones, roughly nine tenths seen once. Recruited during active infection, patients (from Seattle) were subsequently followed longitudinally. Trimming removed 7 bases at V and 4 bases at J, with 13 bases between. CDR3 length equals 13 residues. From germline, CDR1 is MNHEY and CDR2 SMNVEV (reference sequence).

The chain joins TRBV27 to TRBJ2-5; the D gene is possibly TRBD1 (6 bases). This clonotype was obtained from a man between 18 and 29 years old with COVID-19, enrolled during active disease. The sample comprised peripheral blood. As DNA, the CDR3 is TGTGCCAGCACCTCGGGACAACGAGAGACCCAGTACTTC. Translation gives CASTSGQRETQYF.